The clone carrying this TCR beta chain was recorded only once. Its target is not known. This entry belongs to a study of multiple sclerosis patients with progressive multifocal leukoencephalopathy. Study-level points and caveats: Preferential TRBV-TRBJ pairings or common gene usage were not detected at PML.

Losses at the gene ends were 5 bases for V and 6 bases for J; bases not matched to a gene: 10. The CDR3 has 15 residues. Germline-derived CDR1 and CDR2 are KGHSH and LQKENI. The sample's time point: around 13 months of natalizumab therapy. Multiple sclerosis patients on natalizumab who never developed PML served as longitudinally sampled controls. T1 marks 6 months and T2 marks 12 months of natalizumab therapy. The assay was run at survey level. Sequenced by immunoSEQ multiplex PCR; TCRdb stores in-frame clones only, minus some. The sample lists 26,000 or so clones; approximately 90% were seen once. The rearrangement joins TRBV18 to TRBJ2-1; 7 bases agree with TRBD2. The sample consisted of PBMCs, taken from a patient treated with natalizumab. This sequence was found in a man aged 25-40 years with multiple sclerosis. The CDR3 bases are TGTGCCAGCTCAGCCGGACTAGTCGGGATCAATGAGCAGTTCTTC. It specifies CASSAGLVGINEQFF.